This record looks at one T cell receptor beta chain sequence and its context. Its cognate antigen is unknown. An Oncomine TCR Beta short-read assay was used to sequence the DNA from cultured CD4+ T cells. It was from cultured CD4+ T cells that genomic DNA was extracted. TCRdb analysed the PCR reads with MiXCR anew, one entry per CDR3 protein. This table has about 14,000 distinct CDR3 sequences, roughly 27% appearing once. The data are from a study of vaccination and CD4 T cells after COVID-19. Background on the study: Overlapping peptides of the spike proteins of SARS-CoV-2, HCoV-NL63, HCoV-OC43 and HCoV-229E were used for cell stimulation.

The CDR3 contains 17 residues. Germline V gene lookup returns CDR1 SGHAT and CDR2 FQNNGV. After removal of 4 bases from V and 1 base from J, the junction contained 11 bases not matched to a gene. Treatment in this sample: roughly 11-day PBMC culture with coronavirus spike peptide pools or control peptides (ViraFEST assay). The sequenced material came from cultured CD4+ T cells from blood. The chain combines TRBV11-2 with TRBJ2-3; 7 positions agree with TRBD2. The receptor comes from a human donor with COVID-19. The CDR3 sequence: CASSSSQRGVGTDTQYF. The CDR3 bases are TGTGCCAGCAGCTCGTCACAACGGGGGGTTGGCACAGATACGCAGTATTTT. Using reference TRBV11-2 and TRBJ2-3 for the parts outside the CDR3, the full variable domain is EAGVAQSPRYKIIEKRQSVAFWCNPISGHATLYWYQQILGQGPKLLIQFQNNGVVDDSQLPKDRFSAERLKGVDSTLKIQPAKLEDSAVYLCASSSSQRGVGTDTQYFGPGTRLTVL.